Listed here are 19 T cell receptor beta chains from one sample, sequenced in a study of blood T cells in healthy people across ages. A second PCR, run for roughly 7 to 11 cycles, used a sample-barcoded 5' primer plus a J-beta primer mix. Using its own MiXCR run on the 5' RACE reads, TCRdb lists one record per CDR3 protein. The sample records 1.5 million to 2 million distinct CDR3 sequences, roughly 49% being singletons. The sample taken for sequencing was blood. The origin of the receptors is a woman aged 40 to 55 in good health.

This clonotype was counted between two and nine times. The rearrangement uses TRBV29-1 and TRBJ2-7, with TRBD2 matching 9 bases. CDR1 is SQVTM and CDR2 is ANQGSEA in the germline V gene. After removal of 5 bases from V and 6 bases from J, the junction contained 2 bases not matched to a gene. The CDR3 has 11 residues. The CDR3 spells CSVFSGGEQYF. CDR3 coding DNA: TGCAGCGTTTTTAGCGGGGGCGAGCAGTACTTC.

The CDR3 region is CSARDRLGYYEQYF. For the CDR3, the DNA is TGCAGTGCTAGAGATCGACTAGGGTACTACGAGCAGTACTTC. The rearrangement joins TRBV20-1 to TRBJ2-7; possibly TRBD2 for D (6 bases). Per the germline V gene, CDR1 is DFQATT and CDR2 is SNEGSKA (reference sequence). The V end was cut by 0 bases, the J end by 3 bases, with 12 bases between. The CDR3 consists of 14 residues.

This clonotype was seen a single time. The chain couples TRBV7-8 to TRBJ2-3; TRBD2 matches at 14 bases. CDR3 length: 17 residues. CDR1 is SGHVS, CDR2 FQNEAQ, per germline. The V gene end was trimmed by 5 bases and the J gene end by 5 bases; junction bases not matched to a gene: 9. CDR3 in amino acids: CASSPSGLAGGGDTQYF. In DNA form, the CDR3 reads TGTGCCAGCAGCCCCAGTGGACTAGCGGGGGGAGGAGATACGCAGTATTTT.

The rearrangement joins TRBV5-6 to TRBJ2-1; 9 bases align to TRBD1. V trimming: 2 bases; J trimming: 8 bases; junction bases outside the gene matches: 5. CDR3 size: 14 residues. Per germline, CDR1 SGHDT and CDR2 YYEEEE. The CDR3 region is CASSFGTGRDEQFF. Written as DNA, the CDR3 is TGTGCCAGCAGCTTTGGGACAGGGCGAGATGAGCAGTTCTTC.

This clonotype has only a few counts. The V call is TRBV15, the J call TRBJ2-5, with D possibly TRBD2 on 5 matching bases. V was trimmed by 4 bases and J by 1 base, leaving 10 bases between them. The CDR3 has 14 amino acids. The germline CDR1 and CDR2 sequences are LNHNV and YYDKDF (reference sequence). CDR3 region: CATSTRGSQETQYF. DNA for the CDR3: TGTGCCACCAGCACCCGGGGTAGCCAAGAGACCCAGTACTTC.

The V and J genes are TRBV5-1 and TRBJ2-5, with D perhaps given as TRBD1 or TRBD2 (5 bases each). The CDR3 spans 17 residues. Germline V gives CDR1 SGHRS, CDR2 YFSETQ. Deletions cut 4 bases from V and 5 bases from J, with 24 bases between. DNA for the CDR3: TGCGCCAGCAGCCCCGGCCCGGGCCTTTTTGAGGGGGAGACCCAGTACTTC. Protein: CASSPGPGLFEGETQYF. The variable domain in full, with the rest retrieved from reference TRBV5-1 and TRBJ2-5, is KAGVTQTPRYLIKTRGQQVTLSCSPISGHRSVSWYQQTPGQGLQFLFEYFSETQRNKGNFPGRFSGRQFSNSRSEMNVSTLELGDSALYLCASSPGPGLFEGETQYFGPGTRLLVL.

This clonotype appeared a few times. The chain carries TRBV2 and TRBJ2-1; D is uncertain. Germline V gene data show CDR1 as SNHLY and CDR2 as FYNNEI. The CDR3 spans 16 residues. V dropped 1 base and J dropped 8 bases, with 18 bases sitting between them. CDR3 sequence reads: CASSEGQDLGGDEQFF. CDR3 nucleotides: TGTGCCAGCAGTGAAGGGCAGGATCTGGGCGGTGATGAGCAGTTCTTC.

The chain employs TRBV5-1 and TRBJ2-3; TRBD2 matches 9 bases. This CDR3 contains 16 residues. Losses at the gene ends were 7 bases for V and 6 bases for J; bases not matched to a gene: 15. Germline assignment: CDR1 SGHRS and CDR2 YFSETQ. The CDR3 sequence is CASRAGLAGNSDTQYF. CDR3 coding DNA: TGCGCCAGCCGGGCCGGGCTAGCGGGAAATTCGGATACGCAGTATTTT.

V and J are TRBV20-1 and TRBJ2-7; D may be TRBD1 (5 bases). The J call may be mistaken, given a closer DNA end match to TRBJ2-5. The CDR3 is 11 amino acids. Germline loops: CDR1 DFQATT, CDR2 SNEGSKA (reference sequence). CDR3 residues: CSEGAGETQYF. The CDR3 DNA reads TGCAGTGAAGGGGCTGGAGAGACCCAGTACTTC.

This clonotype has a handful of counts. The chain couples TRBV7-2 to TRBJ2-7; TRBD1 or TRBD2 may be the D gene (5 bases each). The CDR3 length is 15 residues. V was shortened by 1 base and J by 2 bases, with 12 bases between the two germline ends. In germline, CDR1 is SGHTA, CDR2 FQGNSA. This chain's CDR3 is CASSLDGTVAYEQYF. The CDR3 nucleotides read TGTGCCAGCAGCTTAGACGGGACGGTTGCCTACGAGCAGTACTTC.

This chain uses TRBV11-2 with TRBJ2-5; D uncertain. The DNA end favors TRBJ2-7, so the J call may be wrong. Germline loops: CDR1 SGHAT, CDR2 FQNNGV. This CDR3 has 15 amino acids. The CDR3 is CASSLVRSDVYEQYF. The CDR3 DNA follows: TGTGCCAGCAGCTTAGTTCGGTCCGACGTCTACGAGCAGTACTTC.

The CDR3 spells CSARSLGRSNQPQHF. In DNA, the CDR3 is TGCAGTGCTAGATCACTCGGACGGAGCAATCAGCCCCAGCATTTT. The V call is TRBV20-1, the J call TRBJ1-5; the D is unclear. CDR1 is DFQATT, CDR2 SNEGSKA, per germline (reference sequence). The CDR3 is made up of 15 amino acids. Trimming shortened V by 2 bases and J by 1 base, and 12 bases separated the two germline ends.

This clonotype was found many times. The gene calls are TRBV4-3 and TRBJ2-3; 9 nucleotides agree with TRBD2. The CDR3 spans 14 residues. CDR1 is LGHNA and CDR2 is YSLEER in the germline V gene. Trimming at V came to 1 base and at J to 11 bases, leaving 7 bases not matched to a gene. CDR3 sequence (DNA): TGCGCCAGCAGCCAAGGCGGGGGAGCGGGGGGGCAGTATTTT. Its protein product is CASSQGGGAGGQYF.

The genes are TRBV6-2 or TRBV6-3 and TRBJ1-5; D ambiguous. From germline, CDR1 is MNHEY and CDR2 SVGEGT. The CDR3 loop spans 14 amino acids. V lost 2 bases and J 4 bases, leaving 9 bases between the germline ends. The CDR3 bases are TGTGCCAGCAGTTACATCCAGATTAATCAGCCCCAGCATTTT. Translating gives CASSYIQINQPQHF.

This clonotype was detected a few times. The chain recombines TRBV2 with TRBJ1-2; the match to TRBD1 covers 8 bases. The CDR3 is 15 residues long. V lost 3 bases to trimming and J lost 6 bases; unmatched junction nucleotides: 9. Germline V gene lookup returns CDR1 SNHLY and CDR2 FYNNEI. DNA of the CDR3: TGTGCCAGCAGTGAGACCGGTCAGGGGGCGAATGGCTACACCTTC. Translated: CASSETGQGANGYTF.

This clonotype was picked up a small number of times. This chain connects TRBV4-3 to TRBJ1-2, with no clear D. Per germline, CDR1 LGHNA and CDR2 YSLEER. Trimming pared 0 bases from V and 0 bases from J, leaving 8 bases between. The CDR3 totals 15 residues. The CDR3 reads CASSQDTDSNYGYTF. The CDR3 nucleotides are TGCGCCAGCAGCCAAGATACAGACTCTAACTATGGCTACACCTTC.

This clonotype came up once. This chain joins TRBV7-2 and TRBJ1-1, with D tentatively TRBD1 (5 bases). The germline V gene has CDR1 SGHTA and CDR2 FQGNSA. The CDR3 loop spans 14 amino acids. Trimming cost V 1 base and J 8 bases, with 14 bases left between them. The CDR3 sequence: CASSLDQGSDEAFF. The CDR3 nucleotides are TGTGCCAGCAGCTTAGATCAGGGCTCGGACGAAGCTTTCTTT. Drawing the rest from reference TRBV7-2 and TRBJ1-1, the complete variable domain is GAGVSQSPSNKVTEKGKDVELRCDPISGHTALYWYRQSLGQGLEFLIYFQGNSAPDKSGLPSDRFSAERTGGSVSTLTIQRTQQEDSAVYLCASSLDQGSDEAFFGQGTRLTVV.

As for this clonotype: An end of the junction differs from the germline gene, which may be a read error. This chain links TRBV20-1 with TRBJ2-7; no definite D call. CDR3 length: 12 amino acids. Germline values: CDR1 DFQATT, CDR2 SNEGSKA (reference sequence). For the CDR3, the DNA is TGCAGTGCTAGCGTGGGTGTCTACAAGCAGTACTTC. It codes for CSASVGVYKQYF.

This chain uses TRBV2 with TRBJ2-3; D perhaps matches TRBD1 (7 bases). The CDR3 runs to 16 residues. Germline V gene sequence: CDR1 SNHLY, CDR2 FYNNEI. V was cut by 6 bases and J by 6 bases, with 22 bases left in between. The CDR3 DNA reads as TGTGCCAGCAGGCGGGGACGACAGGGTTCATTGGATACGCAGTATTTT. This gives the protein CASRRGRQGSLDTQYF.